The source of this TCR beta chain is a study of CD8 T cells in ankylosing spondylitis. Regarding the study as a whole: Seemingly characteristic of ankylosing spondylitis blood was a TCR beta motif consisting of eight highly homologous variants.

TCRdb redid the calling of the 5' RACE reads with MiXCR, one entry per CDR3 protein. The table lists about 130,000 distinct CDR3 sequences, about 6.5% of them singletons. This clonotype has ten or more counts. Its antigen remains unknown. Trimming removed 3 bases from V and 2 bases from J; junction bases left unmatched: 6. The CDR3 length is 14 residues. Per the germline V gene, CDR1 is DFQATT and CDR2 is SNEGSKA (reference sequence). The source material was blood, either unsorted or a sorted T cell fraction (not recorded which). This chain joins TRBV20-1 and TRBJ2-5; 7 nucleotides match TRBD2. This sequence was found in a male donor with ankylosing spondylitis or in good health (not recorded which). DNA of the CDR3: TGCAGTGCTAGGACAAGCGGGGTACAAGAGACCCAGTACTTC. Translation gives CSARTSGVQETQYF.